This section outlines one T cell receptor (beta chain) sequence together with its context. The PCR ran on 60 Vbeta and 13 Jbeta primers. Sequencing was performed with immunoSEQ multiplex PCR; in TCRdb, only in-frame clones are kept and a portion is missing. The sample records under 200,000 clones, roughly 85% being singletons. The record originates from a study of cytomegalovirus exposure and HLA in healthy donors. CDR1 and CDR2 (germline): SQVTM, ANQGSEA. The CDR3 length is 13 residues. Trimming took 6 bases from V and 3 from J, leaving 15 bases between them. This clonotype was obtained from a woman aged 25 to 45 in good health and CMV-seropositive. Sequencing was carried out using PBMCs. This chain links TRBV29-1 with TRBJ2-7; a weak D match, TRBD1 (5 bases). The CDR3 nucleotides read TGCAGCGTGTTAGGACAAGGGGACTACGAGCAGTACTTC. It yields the protein CSVLGQGDYEQYF.